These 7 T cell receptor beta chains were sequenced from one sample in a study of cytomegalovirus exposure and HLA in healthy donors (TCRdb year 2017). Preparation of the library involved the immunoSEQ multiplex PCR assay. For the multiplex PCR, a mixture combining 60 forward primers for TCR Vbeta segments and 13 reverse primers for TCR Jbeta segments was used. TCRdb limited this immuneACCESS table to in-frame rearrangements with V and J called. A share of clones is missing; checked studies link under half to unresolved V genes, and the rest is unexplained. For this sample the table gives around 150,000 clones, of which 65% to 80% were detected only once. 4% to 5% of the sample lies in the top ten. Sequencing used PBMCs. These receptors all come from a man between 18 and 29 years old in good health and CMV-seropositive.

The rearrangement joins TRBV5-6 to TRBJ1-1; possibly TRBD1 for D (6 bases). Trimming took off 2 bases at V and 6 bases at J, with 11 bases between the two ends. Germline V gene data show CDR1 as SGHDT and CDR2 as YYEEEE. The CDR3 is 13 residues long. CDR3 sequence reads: CASSFYRVPEAFF. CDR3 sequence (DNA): TGTGCCAGCAGCTTCTACAGGGTCCCTGAAGCTTTCTTT. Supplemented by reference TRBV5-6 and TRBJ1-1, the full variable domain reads DAGVTQSPTHLIKTRGQQVTLRCSPKSGHDTVSWYQQALGQGPQFIFQYYEEEERQRGNFPDRFSGHQFPNYSSELNVNALLLGDSALYLCASSFYRVPEAFFGQGTRLTVV.

CDR3 nucleotides: TGTGCCAGCAGCTCCACTATACGTTTCGGGCAGGGGGTGAATGGCTACACCTTC. This encodes CASSSTIRFGQGVNGYTF. This chain connects TRBV7-9 to TRBJ1-2; TRBD1 aligns across 7 bases. The trim removed 4 bases at V and 6 bases at J, leaving 20 bases unmatched. The CDR3 is 18 residues long. Germline V lookup: CDR1 SEHNR, CDR2 FQNEAQ (reference sequence). The complete variable domain, with remaining parts taken from reference TRBV7-9 and TRBJ1-2, reads DTGVSQNPRHKITKRGQNVTFRCDPISEHNRLYWYRQTLGQGPEFLTYFQNEAQLEKSRLLSDRFSAERPKGSFSTLEIQRTEQGDSAMYLCASSSTIRFGQGVNGYTFGSGTRLTVV.

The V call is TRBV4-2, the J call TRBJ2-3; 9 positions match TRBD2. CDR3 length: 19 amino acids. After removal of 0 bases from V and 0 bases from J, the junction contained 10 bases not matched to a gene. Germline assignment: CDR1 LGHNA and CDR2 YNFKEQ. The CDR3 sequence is CASSQDVGGRGPSTDTQYF. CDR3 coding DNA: TGTGCCAGCAGCCAAGATGTAGGCGGGAGGGGGCCTAGCACAGATACGCAGTATTTT.

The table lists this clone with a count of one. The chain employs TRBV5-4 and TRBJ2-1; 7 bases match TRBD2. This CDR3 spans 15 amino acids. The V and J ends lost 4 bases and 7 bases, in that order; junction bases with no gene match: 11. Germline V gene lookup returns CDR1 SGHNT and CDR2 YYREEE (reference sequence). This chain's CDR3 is CASSGLADRVNEQFF. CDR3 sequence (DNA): TGTGCCAGCAGCGGGCTAGCGGACCGGGTGAATGAGCAGTTCTTC.

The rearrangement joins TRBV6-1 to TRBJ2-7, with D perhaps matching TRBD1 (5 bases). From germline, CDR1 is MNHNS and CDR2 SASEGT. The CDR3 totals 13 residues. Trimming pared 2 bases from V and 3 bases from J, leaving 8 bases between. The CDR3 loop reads CASSERGGYEQYV. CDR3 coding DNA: TGTGCCAGCAGTGAAAGGGGCGGCTACGAGCAGTACGTC.

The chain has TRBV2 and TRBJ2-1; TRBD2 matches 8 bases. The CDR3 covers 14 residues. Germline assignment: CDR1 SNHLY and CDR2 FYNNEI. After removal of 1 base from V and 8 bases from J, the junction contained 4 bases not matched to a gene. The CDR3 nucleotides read TGTGCCAGCAGTGAAGGGACTAGCTTAGATGAGCAGTTCTTC. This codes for CASSEGTSLDEQFF.

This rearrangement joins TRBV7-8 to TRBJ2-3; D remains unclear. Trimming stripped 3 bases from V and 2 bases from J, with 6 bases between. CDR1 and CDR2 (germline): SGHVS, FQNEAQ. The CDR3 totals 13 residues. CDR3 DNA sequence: TGTGCCAGCAGCTTCGGAGTCACAGATACGCAGTATTTT. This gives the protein CASSFGVTDTQYF.